This is a list of T cell receptor beta chains from one sample in a study of cytomegalovirus exposure and HLA in healthy donors. Measured with immunoSEQ multiplex PCR; TCRdb has only the in-frame clones, and not every one. The sample has 110,000 or so clones, 60% to 80% seen once; the top ten hold 15% to 20%. The sequenced material came from PBMCs. The receptors come from a man between 45 and 60 years old in good health and CMV-seropositive. The CDR3 runs from the conserved cysteine through the conserved F or W. D genes are given only for firm matches. Clone size is stated in some rows and not others, as once, few, many or a class when expanded.

V	size	length	J	D	CDR3	DNA
TRBV7-2	NA	16	TRBJ2-7	NA	CASSLAGGREGYEQYF	TGTGCCAGCAGCTTAGCGGGCGGTAGAGAGGGCTACGAGCAGTACTTC
TRBV5-1	NA	16	TRBJ2-3	NA	CASSPGHPRSTDTQYF	TGCGCCAGCTCTCCTGGACATCCAAGAAGCACAGATACGCAGTATTTT
TRBV15	NA	14	TRBJ2-3	NA	CATRGQWSTDTQYF	TGTGCCACCAGAGGACAGTGGAGCACAGATACGCAGTATTTT
TRBV27	NA	14	TRBJ2-2	NA	CASSFYRETGELFF	TGTGCCAGCAGTTTTTACAGGGAGACCGGGGAGCTGTTTTTT
TRBV7-2	NA	14	TRBJ2-3	NA	CASSAQGQTDTQYF	TGTGCCAGCAGCGCTCAGGGGCAGACAGATACGCAGTATTTT
TRBV6-5	NA	14	TRBJ1-4	TRBD1	CASSLQGAGEKLFF	TGTGCCAGCAGCCTACAGGGGGCGGGTGAAAAACTGTTTTTT
TRBV18	NA	16	TRBJ2-2	NA	CASSPIGTAGTGELFF	TGTGCCAGCTCACCAATTGGGACTGCCGGGACCGGGGAGCTGTTTTTT
TRBV9	NA	15	TRBJ2-6	NA	CASSATGSGANVLTF	TGTGCCAGCAGCGCGACAGGCTCTGGGGCCAACGTCCTGACTTTC
TRBV5-1	few	14	TRBJ2-1	TRBD2	CASSLFTSGDEQFF	TGCGCCAGCAGCTTGTTTACTAGCGGGGACGAGCAGTTCTTC
TRBV6-5	NA	14	TRBJ2-5	TRBD2	CASLSLAVGETQYF	TGTGCCAGTCTTTCCCTAGCGGTGGGGGAGACCCAGTACTTC
TRBV5-1	NA	15	TRBJ1-2	TRBD1	CASSLVVGRGSGYTF	TGCGCCAGCAGCTTAGTCGTTGGCAGGGGGTCGGGCTACACCTTC
TRBV4-1	few	16	TRBJ1-2	NA	CASSQDPGLYHYGYTF	TGCGCCAGCAGCCAAGATCCAGGGTTGTATCACTATGGCTACACCTTC
TRBV2	NA	13	TRBJ2-7	TRBD2	CASSGEGSYEQYF	TGTGCCAGCAGTGGGGAGGGCTCCTACGAGCAGTACTTC
TRBV9	NA	21	TRBJ2-4	TRBD1	CASSPYPSPHRGRQAKNIQYF	TGTGCCAGCAGCCCCTACCCTTCCCCCCACAGGGGACGTCAAGCCAAAAACATTCAGTACTTC
TRBV9	NA	13	TRBJ2-7	TRBD1	CASSAVTGDEQYF	TGTGCCAGCAGCGCCGTGACAGGGGACGAGCAGTACTTC
TRBV7-9	NA	12	TRBJ1-1	TRBD1	CASSQTGVGAFF	TGTGCCAGCAGCCAAACAGGGGTCGGAGCTTTCTTT
TRBV29-1	NA	12	TRBJ1-4	TRBD1	CSALDRREKLFF	TGCAGCGCTCTGGACAGGCGGGAAAAACTGTTTTTT
TRBV12-2	NA	16	TRBJ1-2	NA	CASRLGEGAANYGYTF	TGTGCAAGTCGCTTAGGTGAGGGGGCCGCTAACTATGGCTACACCTTC
TRBV7-2	NA	15	TRBJ2-1	TRBD2	CASSLELAGYNEQFF	TGTGCCAGCAGCTTAGAACTAGCGGGCTACAATGAGCAGTTCTTC
TRBV7-9	NA	13	TRBJ2-7	TRBD1	CASEETGKYEQYF	TGTGCCAGCGAAGAGACAGGGAAATACGAGCAGTACTTC
TRBV19	NA	16	TRBJ2-2	NA	CASSILGGSNTGELFF	TGTGCCAGTAGTATACTTGGGGGGTCGAACACCGGGGAGCTGTTTTTT
TRBV28	few	15	TRBJ2-3	TRBD2	CASSRTSDSTDTQYF	TGTGCCAGCAGTCGGACTAGCGATAGCACAGATACGCAGTATTTT
TRBV5-1	NA	14	TRBJ2-5	NA	CASSPRAGGETQYF	TGCGCCAGCAGCCCGCGAGCAGGGGGGGAGACCCAGTACTTC
TRBV7-9	NA	16	TRBJ1-4	TRBD1	CASSPGQGATNEKLFF	TGTGCCAGCAGCCCGGGACAGGGCGCAACTAATGAAAAACTGTTTTTT
TRBV11-2	NA	16	TRBJ2-7	NA	CASSQGGAGRTYEQYF	TGTGCCAGCAGCCAGGGGGGAGCGGGCCGAACCTACGAGCAGTACTTC
TRBV9	NA	17	TRBJ2-2	TRBD2	CASSTRGSGGPVGELFF	TGTGCCAGCAGCACGCGAGGTAGCGGGGGGCCTGTCGGGGAGCTGTTTTTT
TRBV2	NA	13	TRBJ1-2	TRBD1	CASSAQGDYGYTF	TGTGCCAGCAGTGCACAGGGGGACTATGGCTACACCTTC
TRBV27	NA	14	TRBJ2-7	TRBD2	CASSRGGYAYEQYF	TGTGCCAGCAGCCGGGGAGGGTATGCCTACGAGCAGTACTTC
TRBV7-9	NA	15	TRBJ2-3	NA	CASSLSQAGADTQYF	TGTGCCAGCAGCTTAAGTCAAGCCGGGGCAGATACGCAGTATTTT
TRBV7-9	NA	12	TRBJ1-1	TRBD1	CASSYTGGRAFF	TGTGCCAGCAGCTACACAGGGGGGCGAGCTTTCTTT
TRBV27	NA	14	TRBJ1-4	TRBD1	CASSLDRVNEKLFF	TGTGCCAGCAGTTTGGACAGGGTTAATGAAAAACTGTTTTTT
TRBV4-1	once	15	TRBJ1-5	TRBD1	CASSQGQGARQPQHF	TGCGCCAGCAGCCAGGGACAGGGGGCACGACAGCCCCAGCATTTT
TRBV7-2	few	15	TRBJ1-3	NA	CASSWGATSGNTIYF	TGTGCCAGCAGCTGGGGAGCGACGTCTGGAAACACCATATATTTT
TRBV9	once	13	TRBJ1-1	TRBD1	CASTGQGSAEAFF	TGTGCCAGCACAGGACAGGGGAGCGCTGAAGCTTTCTTT
TRBV19	NA	14	TRBJ1-2	NA	CASSGRGSPYGYTF	TGTGCCAGTAGTGGAAGGGGTTCTCCCTATGGCTACACCTTC
TRBV6-5	NA	13	TRBJ2-7	NA	CASSYSADYEQYF	TGTGCCAGCAGTTACTCGGCTGACTACGAGCAGTACTTC
TRBV7-2	NA	18	TRBJ1-6	TRBD1	CASSSTRDRGLRRSPLHF	TGTGCCAGCAGCTCTACGAGGGACAGGGGCTTAAGACGGTCACCCCTCCACTTT
TRBV5-6	few	15	TRBJ1-5	TRBD1	CASSLQGDGNQPQHF	TGTGCCAGCAGTTTACAGGGGGACGGCAATCAGCCCCAGCATTTT
TRBV7-2	few	15	TRBJ1-5	NA	CASSLGGGGGQPQHF	TGTGCCAGCAGCTTAGGAGGTGGAGGCGGACAGCCCCAGCATTTT
TRBV27	once	11	TRBJ1-2	NA	CASSSTGRYTF	TGTGCCAGCAGTTCGACAGGCCGCTACACCTTC
TRBV11-2	NA	16	TRBJ2-1	TRBD1	CASSLAGRGLYNEQFF	TGTGCCAGCAGCTTAGCCGGCAGGGGGCTCTACAATGAGCAGTTCTTC
TRBV10-3	NA	16	TRBJ1-1	NA	CAISESGAGGNTEAFF	TGTGCCATCAGTGAGTCGGGGGCGGGGGGGAATACTGAAGCTTTCTTT
TRBV5-1	NA	14	TRBJ1-1	NA	CASTVGRGIPEAFF	TGCGCCAGCACCGTTGGTAGGGGGATCCCTGAAGCTTTCTTT
TRBV27	once	15	TRBJ1-2	NA	CATLLSGGRDYGYTF	TGTGCCACCCTCCTGAGCGGGGGGCGCGACTATGGCTACACCTTC
TRBV11-2	NA	15	TRBJ2-7	TRBD1	CASSFGTGSSYEQYF	TGTGCCAGCAGCTTCGGGACAGGGAGCTCCTACGAGCAGTACTTC
TRBV5-1	NA	15	TRBJ1-2	NA	CASSFQLGAVNGYTF	TGCGCCAGCAGTTTTCAACTGGGAGCGGTTAATGGCTACACCTTC
TRBV5-1	NA	14	TRBJ2-5	TRBD1	CASSPEGQGETQYF	TGCGCCAGCAGCCCGGAGGGACAGGGTGAGACCCAGTACTTC